Listed below are T cell receptor beta chains from one sample, sequenced in a study of shared clonotypes between healthy human individuals. The protocol was immunoSEQ multiplex PCR, while the TCRdb copy is restricted to in-frame clones and leaves out a portion. The table has 2 million or so clones, 85% to 95% seen once; the top ten hold more than 0.1%. Sequencing was done on a sample of naive CD4+ T cells sorted from blood. These receptors all stem from a man younger than 35 in good health. CDR3s include the opening cysteine and the closing phenylalanine or tryptophan. D genes are given only for firm matches. Size is omitted from some rows. Given values are once, few, many or a class for expanded clones.

d_call	v_call	clone_size	j_call	cdr3_aa	cdr3_nt
NA	TRBV6-4	NA	TRBJ2-7	CATRTDGYEQYF	TGTGCCACCCGGACGGATGGCTACGAGCAGTACTTC
TRBD2	TRBV7-2	NA	TRBJ2-1	CASSLGRETYNEQFF	TGTGCCAGCAGCTTAGGGCGGGAGACTTACAATGAGCAGTTCTTC
NA	TRBV5-6	NA	TRBJ2-2	CASSSASGWNTGELFF	TGTGCCAGCAGCTCGGCATCAGGTTGGAACACCGGGGAGCTGTTTTTT
NA	TRBV5-1	NA	TRBJ1-5	CASSRGESSNQPQHF	TGCGCCAGCAGCCGGGGGGAGAGTAGCAATCAGCCCCAGCATTTT
NA	TRBV2	once	TRBJ2-2	CASSRGQTLFAGELFF	TGTGCCAGCAGCAGAGGACAAACCCTTTTCGCCGGGGAGCTGTTTTTT
TRBD2	TRBV6-5	NA	TRBJ2-5	CASQAGTSGRETQYF	TGTGCCAGTCAAGCCGGGACTAGCGGGCGGGAGACCCAGTACTTC
TRBD1	TRBV5-1	NA	TRBJ2-7	CASSLDGTGGLYEQYF	TGCGCCAGCAGCTTGGACGGGACAGGGGGCCTTTACGAGCAGTACTTC
TRBD1	TRBV28	NA	TRBJ1-4	CASSLVGQNNEKLFF	TGTGCCAGCAGTTTAGTGGGACAGAATAATGAAAAACTGTTTTTT
NA	TRBV9	once	TRBJ2-1	CASSGRVERNEQFF	TGTGCCAGCAGCGGCAGGGTAGAAAGGAATGAGCAGTTCTTC
NA	TRBV6-1	NA	TRBJ2-3	CASSDFGGLTDTQYF	TGTGCCAGCAGTGACTTCGGGGGCCTCACAGATACGCAGTATTTT
TRBD1	TRBV5-1	once	TRBJ1-1	CASSLENPGGKTEAFF	TGCGCCAGCAGCTTGGAAAACCCAGGGGGAAAAACTGAAGCTTTCTTT
TRBD2	TRBV7-6	NA	TRBJ2-5	CASSPVLLRDYNPPWETQYF	TGTGCCAGCAGCCCTGTACTCCTCCGGGACTATAATCCCCCATGGGAGACCCAGTACTTC
NA	TRBV6-5	NA	TRBJ1-6	CASSLGQNYNSPLHF	TGTGCCAGCAGTTTAGGACAGAACTATAATTCACCCCTCCACTTT
NA	TRBV10-3	NA	TRBJ1-3	CAISERSDSGNTIYF	TGTGCCATCAGTGAGCGGTCTGACTCTGGAAACACCATATATTTT
TRBD1	TRBV18	NA	TRBJ1-2	CASSDALGQGVGYTF	TGTGCCAGCTCAGACGCTCTGGGACAGGGTGTCGGCTACACCTTC
TRBD1	TRBV7-2	NA	TRBJ1-6	CASSDVRQGNSPLHF	TGTGCCAGCAGCGACGTCCGACAGGGAAATTCACCCCTCCACTTT
NA	TRBV4-1	once	TRBJ1-2	CASSPRAMGRTDGYTF	TGCGCCAGCAGCCCCCGCGCGATGGGGAGGACAGATGGCTACACCTTC
TRBD1	TRBV9	NA	TRBJ1-4	CASSPTGTGLEKLFF	TGTGCCAGCAGCCCAACCGGGACAGGACTAGAAAAACTGTTTTTT
TRBD1	TRBV2	NA	TRBJ2-2	CASSVWTGGGGELFF	TGTGCCAGCAGTGTGTGGACAGGGGGCGGCGGGGAGCTGTTTTTT
NA	TRBV6-5	NA	TRBJ2-5	CASTRVGQETQYF	TGTGCCAGCACCCGGGTAGGCCAAGAGACCCAGTACTTC
TRBD1	TRBV4-1	NA	TRBJ1-5	CASSQGQGWDNQPQHF	TGCGCCAGCAGCCAAGGACAGGGCTGGGACAATCAGCCCCAGCATTTT
TRBD1	TRBV4-1	NA	TRBJ1-1	CASSQVSRTGATEAFF	TGCGCCAGCAGCCAAGTCTCCAGGACAGGGGCCACTGAAGCTTTCTTT
NA	TRBV9	NA	TRBJ2-3	CASSVGVSTTDTQYF	TGTGCCAGCAGCGTAGGGGTGTCTACCACAGATACGCAGTATTTT
NA	TRBV7-9	NA	TRBJ1-5	CASSLHLSEGTNQPQHF	TGTGCCAGCAGCTTACATTTGTCGGAGGGGACCAATCAGCCCCAGCATTTT
NA	TRBV10-3	NA	TRBJ1-4	CAISESRGTQEKLFF	TGTGCCATCAGTGAGTCGAGGGGGACACAGGAAAAACTGTTTTTT
NA	TRBV18	NA	TRBJ2-5	CASSPRLAGLQETQYF	TGTGCCAGCTCACCACGCCTCGCTGGCCTCCAAGAGACCCAGTACTTC
NA	TRBV28	NA	TRBJ2-7	CASSHGAYEQYF	TGTGCCAGCAGCCACGGGGCCTACGAGCAGTACTTC
NA	TRBV6-1	NA	TRBJ1-5	CASSEGGHNQPQHF	TGTGCCAGCAGTGAAGGGGGACACAATCAGCCCCAGCATTTT
NA	TRBV5-1	NA	TRBJ1-1	CASSLGSAGVNTEAFF	TGCGCCAGCAGCTTGGGTTCGGCCGGGGTGAACACTGAAGCTTTCTTT
NA	TRBV11-2	NA	TRBJ2-3	CASSSQGDTQYF	TGTGCCAGCAGCTCGCAGGGGGATACGCAGTATTTT
NA	TRBV10-3	NA	TRBJ1-6	CAISDGGNNSPLHF	TGTGCCATCAGTGATGGGGGGAATAATTCACCCCTCCACTTT
TRBD1	TRBV27	NA	TRBJ1-3	CASSLSIDRGSGNTIYF	TGTGCCAGCAGTTTATCGATCGACAGGGGCTCTGGAAACACCATATATTTT
NA	TRBV4-1	NA	TRBJ1-1	CASSQPTGGRTEAFF	TGCGCCAGCAGCCAACCGACAGGTGGCAGGACTGAAGCTTTCTTT
NA	TRBV18	few	TRBJ1-5	CASSWEDSNQPQHF	TGTGCCAGCTCATGGGAGGATAGCAATCAGCCCCAGCATTTT
NA	TRBV6-1	once	TRBJ1-5	CASSLETDSWRQHF	TGTGCCAGCAGCCTAGAAACGGACTCCTGGCGACAGCATTTT
TRBD2	TRBV4-1	NA	TRBJ2-3	CASSQGTSGGSRSTDTQYF	TGCGCCAGCAGCCAAGGTACTAGCGGGGGCTCCCGTAGCACAGATACGCAGTATTTT
TRBD1	TRBV27	once	TRBJ2-7	CASSPDRSSSSEQYF	TGTGCCAGCAGCCCGGACAGGAGTTCCTCCAGCGAGCAGTACTTC
NA	TRBV30	NA	TRBJ1-1	CAWRGRVNTEAFF	TGTGCCTGGAGGGGCAGGGTGAACACTGAAGCTTTCTTT
NA	TRBV4-1	NA	TRBJ2-7	CASSQVPQVYEQYF	TGCGCCAGCAGCCAAGTTCCGCAGGTCTACGAGCAGTACTTC
TRBD1	TRBV28	NA	TRBJ1-2	CASGLLQQGRTIGTF	TGTGCCAGCGGTTTGCTCCAACAGGGGAGAACTATTGGCACCTTC
TRBD2	TRBV6-1	NA	TRBJ2-5	CASSEVGGGTQYF	TGTGCCAGCAGTGAAGTGGGCGGGGGGACCCAGTACTTC
NA	TRBV18	few	TRBJ1-3	CASSPQYGNTIYF	TGTGCCAGCTCACCGCAGTATGGAAACACCATATATTTT
NA	TRBV27	NA	TRBJ2-7	CASSLGVVRRGEQYF	TGTGCCAGCAGTTTAGGGGTAGTGAGGAGGGGCGAGCAGTACTTC
TRBD1	TRBV7-3	NA	TRBJ2-6	CASSPTGSSGANVLTF	TGTGCCAGCAGCCCGACAGGGAGCTCTGGGGCCAACGTCCTGACTTTC
NA	TRBV2	NA	TRBJ1-2	CASSEAGVGPYGYTF	TGTGCCAGCAGTGAAGCAGGGGTCGGTCCCTATGGCTACACCTTC
TRBD1	TRBV5-4	NA	TRBJ2-1	CASSSGGTGVLNEQFF	TGTGCCAGCAGCTCCGGAGGGACAGGGGTGCTCAATGAGCAGTTCTTC
NA	TRBV6-1	once	TRBJ1-6	CASSERYGFGSSYNSPLHF	TGTGCCAGCAGTGAACGTTACGGATTTGGGAGCTCCTATAATTCACCCCTCCACTTT
NA	TRBV10-3	NA	TRBJ1-4	CAISEFRGTNEKLFF	TGTGCCATCAGTGAGTTCCGAGGAACTAATGAAAAACTGTTTTTT
NA	TRBV7-9	NA	TRBJ2-7	CASSPTEGYEQYF	TGTGCCAGCAGCCCAACGGAGGGTTACGAGCAGTACTTC
NA	TRBV2	NA	TRBJ1-2	CASIRAGHNYGYTF	TGTGCCAGCATCAGAGCAGGGCATAACTATGGCTACACCTTC